These 24 T cell receptor beta chains were sequenced from one sample in a study of cytomegalovirus exposure and HLA in healthy donors. Some clones are missing from TCRdb's copy, which holds only in-frame ones; the method was immunoSEQ multiplex PCR. The sample lists 200,000 to 250,000 clones; more than 75% were seen once. Sequencing was performed on PBMCs. These receptors originate from a man younger than 30 in good health and CMV-seropositive.

Only one count was recorded for this clone. The chain carries TRBV6-5 and TRBJ1-5, with no clear D. CDR3 length: 13 residues. Germline lookup yields CDR1 MNHEY and CDR2 SVGAGI. Between the trimmed V and J ends, which lost 0 bases and 6 bases, there was a span of 6 bases. CDR3 coding DNA: TGTGCCAGCAGTTACTCGGTCCGTCAGCCCCAGCATTTT. It encodes CASSYSVRQPQHF.

This clone has just a few counts. The chain combines TRBV5-4 with TRBJ2-1, with D possibly called TRBD1 or TRBD2 (5 bases each). V lost 0 bases and J 8 bases, leaving 15 bases between the germline ends. Germline assignment: CDR1 SGHNT and CDR2 YYREEE (reference sequence). The CDR3 length is 15 residues. This chain's CDR3 is CASSLAGASRHEQFF. The CDR3 nucleotides are TGTGCCAGCAGCTTGGCCGGGGCGTCCCGTCATGAGCAGTTCTTC.

The rearrangement links TRBV28 to TRBJ2-7; D perhaps matches TRBD1 (5 bases). Trimming stripped 6 bases from V and 2 bases from J, with 14 bases between. Germline V gives CDR1 MDHEN, CDR2 SYDVKM. The CDR3 consists of 14 residues. The CDR3 spells CASSSFMDTYEQYF. The CDR3 nucleotides are TGTGCCAGCAGCTCTTTTATGGACACCTACGAGCAGTACTTC. Looking up the rest from reference TRBV28 and TRBJ2-7 gives the full variable domain: DVKVTQSSRYLVKRTGEKVFLECVQDMDHENMFWYRQDPGLGLRLIYFSYDVKMKEKGDIPEGYSVSREKKERFSLILESASTNQTSMYLCASSSFMDTYEQYFGPGTRLTVT.

This chain links TRBV5-1 with TRBJ2-1; maybe TRBD1 (6 bases). Germline CDR1 SGHRS, CDR2 YFSETQ. Trimming took off 4 bases at V and 6 bases at J, with 14 bases between the two ends. The CDR3 is 14 amino acids. This CDR3 reads CASSLGATLNEQFF. In nucleotides, the CDR3 is TGCGCCAGCAGCCTGGGGGCCACCCTCAATGAGCAGTTCTTC.

The chain couples TRBV11-2 to TRBJ2-2; 11 nucleotides line up with TRBD2. The CDR3 runs 18 residues. The germline gives CDR1 SGHAT, CDR2 FQNNGV. V lost 5 bases, J lost 7 bases, and 15 bases stayed unmatched. The CDR3 coding sequence is TGTGCCAGCAGCCCCCCCCTGCGGCTAGCGGGAGGAGTCGGGGAGCTGTTTTTT. This encodes CASSPPLRLAGGVGELFF.

There are a few counts of this clone. The J gene is TRBJ2-7, the V gene TRBV10-3; D call uncertain. CDR3 length: 13 amino acids. The ends were cut back, 6 bases at V and 3 bases at J, with 12 bases in the middle. The V gene's germline CDR1 is ENHRY and CDR2 SYGVKD. The CDR3 is CAIRPTDDYEQYF. The CDR3 DNA reads as TGTGCCATCAGGCCTACCGATGACTACGAGCAGTACTTC.

The chain combines TRBV19 with TRBJ1-2; D is possibly TRBD1 (6 bases). Germline V gene sequence: CDR1 LNHDA, CDR2 SQIVND (reference sequence). The CDR3 covers 12 residues. Trimming left V 5 bases short and J 7 bases short, with 11 bases between. The CDR3 region is CASSQGSFGYTF. DNA of the CDR3: TGTGCCAGTAGTCAGGGGTCATTTGGCTACACCTTC.

This sequence joins TRBV6-1 and TRBJ2-7; D possibly matches TRBD1 or TRBD2 (6 bases each). The germline V and J ends were trimmed by 2 bases and 2 bases, with 10 bases remaining between them. Germline V lookup: CDR1 MNHNS, CDR2 SASEGT. This CDR3 has 14 amino acids. CDR3: CASSEWGAPYEQYF. The CDR3 DNA reads TGTGCCAGCAGTGAATGGGGGGCACCCTACGAGCAGTACTTC.

The chain carries TRBV7-2 and TRBJ2-5; D not certain. Germline values: CDR1 SGHTA, CDR2 FQGNSA. The CDR3 has 14 amino acids. Trimming pared 4 bases from V and 4 bases from J, leaving 13 bases between. The CDR3 here is CASSYSGVRETQYF. In DNA, the CDR3 is TGTGCCAGCAGCTATTCGGGTGTGAGAGAGACCCAGTACTTC.

The chain has TRBV6-5 and TRBJ2-2, with 7 bases fitting TRBD2. Germline lookup yields CDR1 MNHEY and CDR2 SVGAGI. J gave up 4 bases and V 2 bases, and 7 bases lay outside the gene matches. The CDR3 has 16 amino acids. The CDR3 spells CASSYGGGPGTGELFF. For the CDR3, the DNA is TGTGCCAGCAGTTACGGGGGAGGGCCGGGCACCGGGGAGCTGTTTTTT.

The chain uses TRBV5-1 and TRBJ2-5; no definite D call. V dropped 4 bases and J dropped 5 bases, with 21 bases sitting between them. This CDR3 region has 16 residues. Per germline, CDR1 SGHRS and CDR2 YFSETQ. The CDR3 region has the DNA TGCGCCAGCAGCCTTGATCGGCCCCGCTTGGGGGAGACCCAGTACTTC. Its protein product is CASSLDRPRLGETQYF. The complete variable domain, with remaining parts taken from reference TRBV5-1 and TRBJ2-5, reads KAGVTQTPRYLIKTRGQQVTLSCSPISGHRSVSWYQQTPGQGLQFLFEYFSETQRNKGNFPGRFSGRQFSNSRSEMNVSTLELGDSALYLCASSLDRPRLGETQYFGPGTRLLVL.

Only a few counts were recorded for this clone. The V call is TRBV7-3, the J call TRBJ1-1; D call uncertain. Germline lookup yields CDR1 SGHTA and CDR2 FQGTGA. V was pared by 4 bases and J by 0 bases, with 6 bases between. CDR3 length: 13 residues. CDR3 loop: CASSSGMNTEAFF. The CDR3 DNA reads as TGTGCCAGCAGCTCCGGCATGAACACTGAAGCTTTCTTT.

The V call is TRBV18, the J call TRBJ2-7; no firm D call. The V end lost 6 bases, the J end lost 0 bases, and 15 bases lay between the germline ends. The CDR3 has 15 amino acids. Germline CDR1 is KGHSH and CDR2 is LQKENI. CDR3: CASSPQGLSSYEQYF. CDR3 nucleotides: TGTGCCAGCTCTCCCCAAGGCCTTAGCTCCTACGAGCAGTACTTC.

This clone was seen more than once but under ten times. The CDR3 spells CASSLVEQYF. The CDR3 DNA reads TGTGCCAGCAGCTTGGTAGAGCAGTACTTC. The chain employs TRBV11-2 and TRBJ2-7; D is undetermined. This CDR3 is 10 amino acids long. Germline V gene data show CDR1 as SGHAT and CDR2 as FQNNGV. V lost 3 bases, J lost 7 bases, and 4 bases lay in between.

This rearrangement joins TRBV15 to TRBJ1-1; tentatively, D is TRBD1 (6 bases). The CDR3 has 15 amino acids. V was shortened by 5 bases and J by 1 base, with 14 bases between the two germline ends. Germline V gene lookup returns CDR1 LNHNV and CDR2 YYDKDF (reference sequence). As DNA, the CDR3 is TGTGCCACCAGCGCCCCCTCAGGGGAGAACACTGAAGCTTTCTTT. Protein: CATSAPSGENTEAFF.

V usage is TRBV2 and J usage is TRBJ2-7; no clear D gene. V lost 3 bases and J 3 bases, leaving 6 bases between the germline ends. The CDR3 runs to 12 residues. The germline gives CDR1 SNHLY, CDR2 FYNNEI. CDR3 in DNA: TGTGCCAGCAGTGATAAGTACTACGAGCAGTACTTC. Protein sequence: CASSDKYYEQYF.

The chain couples TRBV10-2 to TRBJ1-1; TRBD1 is a possible D gene (5 bases). V lost 6 bases and J 1 base, leaving 12 bases between the germline ends. The CDR3 has 14 amino acids. From germline, CDR1 is WSHSY and CDR2 SAAADI. The DNA for the CDR3 is TGCGCCAGCAGCCCAGGGACGGCGAACACTGAAGCTTTCTTT. It codes for CASSPGTANTEAFF.

As for this clone: The same CDR3 can be traced to other DNA sequences in this sample. This sequence joins TRBV11-2 and TRBJ2-7; D uncertain. Trimming stripped 5 bases from V and 0 bases from J, with 5 bases between. From germline, CDR1 is SGHAT and CDR2 FQNNGV. The CDR3 runs 12 residues. CDR3 nucleotide sequence: TGTGCCAGCAGCCTGGTCTCCTACGAGCAGTACTTC. This encodes CASSLVSYEQYF.

V gene TRBV7-9 combines with J gene TRBJ2-7; TRBD1 aligns across 10 bases. J gave up 7 bases and V 4 bases, and 7 bases lay outside the gene matches. The germline CDR1 and CDR2 sequences are SEHNR and FQNEAQ (reference sequence). The CDR3 length is 14 residues. CDR3: CASSWTGGLGEQYF. In nucleotides, the CDR3 is TGTGCCAGCAGCTGGACAGGGGGACTGGGGGAGCAGTACTTC.

The J gene is TRBJ2-3, the V gene TRBV11-3; 15 nucleotides match TRBD2. V was pared by 3 bases and J by 1 base, with 2 bases of the junction left unmatched. Germline CDR1 reads SGHNT; CDR2 reads YENEEA. The CDR3 runs 17 residues. The CDR3 loop reads CASSLGLAGGGTDTQYF. The CDR3, as DNA: TGTGCCAGCAGCTTGGGACTAGCGGGAGGAGGCACAGATACGCAGTATTTT.

The V call is TRBV9, the J call TRBJ1-1; maybe TRBD1 (5 bases). This CDR3 contains 15 residues. V shed 0 bases and J shed 4 bases, with 13 bases lying between them. Germline CDR1 reads SGDLS; CDR2 reads YYNGEE. CDR3 DNA sequence: TGTGCCAGCAGCGTAGATCCCATCGGGGGCACTGAAGCTTTCTTT. Amino acids: CASSVDPIGGTEAFF.

The chain is built from TRBV11-2 and TRBJ2-5; TRBD2 is a possible D gene (7 bases). The CDR3 extends over 13 amino acids. Trimming pared 5 bases from V and 4 bases from J, leaving 11 bases between. Looked up from germline, CDR1 is SGHAT and CDR2 is FQNNGV. CDR3 coding DNA: TGTGCCAGCAGCCCTAGGGGGGGAGAGACCCAGTACTTC. Translation gives CASSPRGGETQYF. The variable domain in full, completed from reference TRBV11-2 and TRBJ2-5, reads EAGVAQSPRYKIIEKRQSVAFWCNPISGHATLYWYQQILGQGPKLLIQFQNNGVVDDSQLPKDRFSAERLKGVDSTLKIQPAKLEDSAVYLCASSPRGGETQYFGPGTRLLVL.

The V call is TRBV2, the J call TRBJ2-1; D may be TRBD1 or TRBD2 (5 bases each). This CDR3 has 13 amino acids. The germline V gene encodes CDR1 SNHLY and CDR2 FYNNEI. The V and J ends lost 7 bases and 5 bases respectively, with 12 bases between them. Here the CDR3 reads CASKAVGDNEQFF. CDR3 bases: TGTGCCAGCAAAGCGGTAGGGGACAATGAGCAGTTCTTC.

The chain is built from TRBV5-1 and TRBJ2-7; 11 bases fit TRBD2. This CDR3 has 16 residues. The germline V gene encodes CDR1 SGHRS and CDR2 YFSETQ. V dropped 3 bases and J dropped 0; count of bases not matched to a gene: 5. The CDR3 loop reads CASSSIAGGTSYEQYF. For the CDR3, the DNA is TGCGCCAGCAGCTCTATAGCGGGAGGGACCTCCTACGAGCAGTACTTC.